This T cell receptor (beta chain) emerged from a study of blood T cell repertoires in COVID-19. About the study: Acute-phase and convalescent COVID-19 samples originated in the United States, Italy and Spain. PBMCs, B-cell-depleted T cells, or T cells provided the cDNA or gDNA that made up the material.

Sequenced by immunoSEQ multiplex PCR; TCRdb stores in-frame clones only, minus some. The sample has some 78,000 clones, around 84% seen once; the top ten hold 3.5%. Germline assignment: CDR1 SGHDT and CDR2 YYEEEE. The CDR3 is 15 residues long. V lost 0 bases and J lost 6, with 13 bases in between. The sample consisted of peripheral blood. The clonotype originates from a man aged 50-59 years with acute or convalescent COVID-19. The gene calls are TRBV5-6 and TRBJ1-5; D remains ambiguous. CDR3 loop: CASSLGPSSGQPQHF. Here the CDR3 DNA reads TGTGCCAGCAGCTTGGGGCCTAGTAGTGGTCAGCCCCAGCATTTT.